This TCR beta chain appears in the sequencing data of a study of PD-1 blockade in mismatch repair-deficient tumors. Study-wide context: Patients had around 11 mismatch repair-deficient cancer types and were previously treated and progressing. Notes on the study in general: Tumor-resident clones, often absent from pretreatment blood, expanded after pembrolizumab and then contracted.

Germline lookup yields CDR1 LNHDA and CDR2 SQIVND (reference sequence). Trimming took off 0 bases at V and 2 bases at J, with 7 bases between the two ends. The CDR3 runs 14 residues. A few pembrolizumab responders had their TCRs sequenced. Details on this clone: The antigen remains undetermined.

The assay was immunoSEQ multiplex PCR, and TCRdb's table has in-frame clones only and misses some. The sample has 55,000 to 85,000 clones, around 73% seen once. The TCR was taken from an adult with mismatch repair-deficient cancer. The chain uses TRBV19 and TRBJ1-2; no firm D call. The input for sequencing was peripheral blood, taken 2 weeks after starting pembrolizumab. The CDR3 here is CASSIDVGNYGYTF. CDR3 in DNA: TGTGCCAGTAGTATAGATGTGGGGAACTATGGCTACACCTTC.